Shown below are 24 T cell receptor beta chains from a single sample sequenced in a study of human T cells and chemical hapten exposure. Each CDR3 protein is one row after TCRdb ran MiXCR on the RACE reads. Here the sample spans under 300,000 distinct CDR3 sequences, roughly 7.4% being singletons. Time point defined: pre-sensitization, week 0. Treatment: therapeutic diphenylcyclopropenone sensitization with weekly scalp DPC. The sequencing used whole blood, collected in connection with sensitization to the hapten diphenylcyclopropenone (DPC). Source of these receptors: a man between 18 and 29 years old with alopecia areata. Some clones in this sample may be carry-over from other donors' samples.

CDR3 in DNA: TGTGCCAGCAGTTACGGGCCCTACGAGCAGTACTTC. Encoded protein: CASSYGPYEQYF. The V call is TRBV6-2 or TRBV6-3, the J call TRBJ2-7; no clear D gene. The CDR3 has 12 amino acids. V was trimmed by 2 bases and J by 2 bases, leaving 4 bases between them. Germline CDR1 reads MNHEY; CDR2 reads SVGEGT.

CDR3 amino acids: CASSSNRDSFNQPQHF. In nucleotides, the CDR3 is TGTGCCAGCAGCTCAAACCGGGACAGTTTCAATCAGCCCCAGCATTTT. The chain joins TRBV7-9 to TRBJ1-5; 7 nucleotides line up with TRBD1. Per the germline V gene, CDR1 is SEHNR and CDR2 is FQNEAQ (reference sequence). The CDR3 sequence is 16 residues long. With V trimmed by 4 bases and J by 3 bases, 9 bases remained unmatched.

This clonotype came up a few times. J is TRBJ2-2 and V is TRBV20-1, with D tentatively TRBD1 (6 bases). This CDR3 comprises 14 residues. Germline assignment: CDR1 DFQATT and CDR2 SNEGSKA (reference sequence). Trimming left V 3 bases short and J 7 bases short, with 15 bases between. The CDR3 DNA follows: TGCAGTGCTAGTCGACAGGTTACGGGCGGGGAGCTGTTTTTT. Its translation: CSASRQVTGGELFF.

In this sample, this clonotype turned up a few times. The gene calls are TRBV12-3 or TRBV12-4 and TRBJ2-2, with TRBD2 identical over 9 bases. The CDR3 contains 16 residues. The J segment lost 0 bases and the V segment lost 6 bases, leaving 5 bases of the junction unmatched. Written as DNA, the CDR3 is TGTGCCAGCAGCTCTCTAGCGGGGACGAACACCGGGGAGCTGTTTTTT. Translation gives CASSSLAGTNTGELFF.

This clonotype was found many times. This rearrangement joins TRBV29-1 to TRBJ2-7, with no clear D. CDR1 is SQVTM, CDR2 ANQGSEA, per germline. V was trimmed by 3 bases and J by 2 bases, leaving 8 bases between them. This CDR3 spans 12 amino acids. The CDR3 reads CSVEAETYEQYF. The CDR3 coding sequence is TGCAGCGTTGAGGCAGAAACCTACGAGCAGTACTTC.

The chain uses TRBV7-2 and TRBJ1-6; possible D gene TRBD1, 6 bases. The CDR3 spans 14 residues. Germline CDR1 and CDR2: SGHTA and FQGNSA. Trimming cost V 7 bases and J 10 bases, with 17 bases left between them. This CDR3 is CASIDTGFGSPLHF. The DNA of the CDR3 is TGTGCCAGCATCGATACAGGGTTTGGATCACCCCTCCACTTT.

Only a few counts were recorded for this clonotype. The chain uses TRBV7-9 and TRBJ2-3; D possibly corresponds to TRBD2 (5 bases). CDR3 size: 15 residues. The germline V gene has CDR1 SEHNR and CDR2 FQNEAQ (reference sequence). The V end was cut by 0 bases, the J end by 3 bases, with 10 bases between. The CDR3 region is CASSLARTLTDTQYF. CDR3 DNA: TGTGCCAGCAGCTTAGCTAGGACTCTTACAGATACGCAGTATTTT.

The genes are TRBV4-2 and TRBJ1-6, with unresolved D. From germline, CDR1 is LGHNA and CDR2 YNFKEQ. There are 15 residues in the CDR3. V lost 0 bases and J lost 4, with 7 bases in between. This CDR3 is CASSQDRTYNSPLHF. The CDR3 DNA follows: TGTGCCAGCAGCCAAGACCGGACTTATAATTCACCCCTCCACTTT.

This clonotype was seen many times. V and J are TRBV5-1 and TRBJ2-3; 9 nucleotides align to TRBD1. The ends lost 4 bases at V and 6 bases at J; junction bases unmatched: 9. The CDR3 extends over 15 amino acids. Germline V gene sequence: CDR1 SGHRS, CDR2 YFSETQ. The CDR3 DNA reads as TGCGCCAGCAGCCGTACAGGGGGCAGTCCGGATACGCAGTATTTT. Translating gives CASSRTGGSPDTQYF.

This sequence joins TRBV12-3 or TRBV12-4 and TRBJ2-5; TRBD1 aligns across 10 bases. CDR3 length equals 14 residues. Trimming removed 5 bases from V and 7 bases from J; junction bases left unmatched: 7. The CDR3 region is CASSPGTGAATQYF. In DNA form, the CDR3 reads TGTGCCAGCAGTCCCGGGACAGGGGCCGCGACCCAGTACTTC.

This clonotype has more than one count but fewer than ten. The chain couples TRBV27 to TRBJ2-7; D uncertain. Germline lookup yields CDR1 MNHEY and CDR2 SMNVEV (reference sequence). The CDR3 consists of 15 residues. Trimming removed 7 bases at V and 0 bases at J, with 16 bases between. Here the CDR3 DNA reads TGTGCCAGCAATCCCCAGCCCCCCCTCTCCTACGAGCAGTACGTC. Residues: CASNPQPPLSYEQYV.

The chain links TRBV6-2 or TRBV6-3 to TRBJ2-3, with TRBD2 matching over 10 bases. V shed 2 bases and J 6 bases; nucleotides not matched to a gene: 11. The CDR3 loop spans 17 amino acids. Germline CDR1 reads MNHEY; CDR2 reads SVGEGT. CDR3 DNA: TGTGCCAGCAGTTACGTAGTTAGCGGGGGGAAGATGGATACGCAGTATTTT. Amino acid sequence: CASSYVVSGGKMDTQYF.

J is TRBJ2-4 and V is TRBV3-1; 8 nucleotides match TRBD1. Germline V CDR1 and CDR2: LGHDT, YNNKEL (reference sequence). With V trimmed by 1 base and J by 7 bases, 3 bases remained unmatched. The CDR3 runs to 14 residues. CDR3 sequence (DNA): TGTGCCAGCAGCCAAGCAGGGGGCGCGAACATTCAGTACTTC. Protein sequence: CASSQAGGANIQYF.

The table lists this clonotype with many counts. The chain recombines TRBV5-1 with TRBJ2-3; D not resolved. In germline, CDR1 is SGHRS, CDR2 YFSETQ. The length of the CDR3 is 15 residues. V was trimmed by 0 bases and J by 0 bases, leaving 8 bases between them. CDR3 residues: CASSLGPTSTDTQYF. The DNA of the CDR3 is TGCGCCAGCAGCTTGGGCCCAACTAGCACAGATACGCAGTATTTT.

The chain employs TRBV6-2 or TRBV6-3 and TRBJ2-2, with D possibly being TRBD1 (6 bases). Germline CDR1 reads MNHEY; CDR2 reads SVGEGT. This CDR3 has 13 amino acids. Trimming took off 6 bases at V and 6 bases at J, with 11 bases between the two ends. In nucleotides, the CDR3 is TGTGCCAGCAGATCTCAGGGGTCCGGGGAGCTGTTTTTT. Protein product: CASRSQGSGELFF.

The CDR3 bases are TGTGCCAGTAGTAAGGGGACAGGGTTGACCGGGGAGCTGTTTTTT. This sequence encodes CASSKGTGLTGELFF. The chain uses TRBV19 and TRBJ2-2, with 9 bases matching TRBD1. CDR1 and CDR2 from the germline V gene are LNHDA and SQIVND (reference sequence). The CDR3 has 15 amino acids. Unmatched junction bases numbered 5, after V lost 4 bases and J lost 5 bases.

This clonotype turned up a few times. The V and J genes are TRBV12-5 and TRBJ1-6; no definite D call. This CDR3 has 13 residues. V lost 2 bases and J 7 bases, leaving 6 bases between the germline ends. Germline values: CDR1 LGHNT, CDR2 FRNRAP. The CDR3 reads CASGLWGNSPLHF. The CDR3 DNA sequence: TGTGCTAGTGGTTTGTGGGGAAATTCACCCCTCCACTTT. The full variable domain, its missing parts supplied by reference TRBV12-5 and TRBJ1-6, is DARVTQTPRHKVTEMGQEVTMRCQPILGHNTVFWYRQTMMQGLELLAYFRNRAPLDDSGMPKDRFSAEMPDATLATLKIQPSEPRDSAVYFCASGLWGNSPLHFGNGTRLTVT.

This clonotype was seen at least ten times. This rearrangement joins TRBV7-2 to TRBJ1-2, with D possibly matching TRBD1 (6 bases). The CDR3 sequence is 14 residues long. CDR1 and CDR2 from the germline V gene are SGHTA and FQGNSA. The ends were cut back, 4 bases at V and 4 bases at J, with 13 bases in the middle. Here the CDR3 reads CASSSQDSFYGYTF. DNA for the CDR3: TGTGCCAGCAGCTCCCAGGACAGTTTCTATGGCTACACCTTC.

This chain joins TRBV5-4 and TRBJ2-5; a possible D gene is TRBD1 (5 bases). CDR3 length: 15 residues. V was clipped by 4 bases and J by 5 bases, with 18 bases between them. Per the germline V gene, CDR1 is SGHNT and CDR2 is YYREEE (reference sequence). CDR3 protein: CASSQLGEGVETQYF. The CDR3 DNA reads TGTGCCAGCAGCCAACTTGGTGAAGGGGTGGAGACCCAGTACTTC.

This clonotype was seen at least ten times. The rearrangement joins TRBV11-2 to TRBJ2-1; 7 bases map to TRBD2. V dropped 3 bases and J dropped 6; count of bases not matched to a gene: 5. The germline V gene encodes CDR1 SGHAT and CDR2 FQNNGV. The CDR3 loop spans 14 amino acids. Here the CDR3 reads CASSFDIAGNEQFF. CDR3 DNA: TGTGCCAGCAGCTTCGACATAGCGGGCAATGAGCAGTTCTTC.

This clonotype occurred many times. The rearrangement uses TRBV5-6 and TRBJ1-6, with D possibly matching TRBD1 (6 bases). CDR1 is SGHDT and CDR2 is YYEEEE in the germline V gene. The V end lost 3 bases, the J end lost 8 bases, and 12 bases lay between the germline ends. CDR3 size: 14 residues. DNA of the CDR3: TGTGCCAGCAGCTACCGGGACACAGATTCACCCCTCCACTTT. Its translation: CASSYRDTDSPLHF. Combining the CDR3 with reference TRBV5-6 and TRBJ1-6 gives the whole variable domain DAGVTQSPTHLIKTRGQQVTLRCSPKSGHDTVSWYQQALGQGPQFIFQYYEEEERQRGNFPDRFSGHQFPNYSSELNVNALLLGDSALYLCASSYRDTDSPLHFGNGTRLTVT.

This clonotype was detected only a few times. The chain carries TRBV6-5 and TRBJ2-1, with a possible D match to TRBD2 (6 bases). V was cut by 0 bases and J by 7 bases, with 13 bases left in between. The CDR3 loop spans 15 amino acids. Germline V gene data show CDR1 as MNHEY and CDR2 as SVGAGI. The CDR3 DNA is TGTGCCAGCAGTTACTCGTTAGCTAGCGTTAATGAGCAGTTCTTC. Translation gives CASSYSLASVNEQFF.

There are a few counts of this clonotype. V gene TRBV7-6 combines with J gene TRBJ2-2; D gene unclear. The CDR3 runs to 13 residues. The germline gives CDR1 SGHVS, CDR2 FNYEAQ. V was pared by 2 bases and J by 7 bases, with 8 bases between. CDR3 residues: CASSLRPFGELFF. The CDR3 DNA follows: TGTGCCAGCAGCTTAAGGCCATTCGGGGAGCTGTTTTTT.

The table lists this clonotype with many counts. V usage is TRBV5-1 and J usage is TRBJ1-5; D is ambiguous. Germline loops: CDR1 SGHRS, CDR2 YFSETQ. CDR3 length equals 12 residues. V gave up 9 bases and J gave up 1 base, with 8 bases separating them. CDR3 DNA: TGCGCCACCTTAAGGAGCAATCAGCCCCAGCATTTT. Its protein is CATLRSNQPQHF.